This T cell receptor beta chain emerged from a study of control samples from healthy donors and cancer patients. Assay: immunoSEQ multiplex PCR; the TCRdb copy retains only in-frame clones and omits some. The data hold under 30,000 clones, with 85% observed a single time. The V and J ends lost 0 bases and 7 bases respectively, with 6 bases between them. The CDR3 sequence is 13 residues long. The germline gives CDR1 LGHDT, CDR2 YNNKEL (reference sequence). The sequenced sample consisted of PBMCs. J is TRBJ2-2 and V is TRBV3-1 (or the pseudogene TRBV3-2); D is possibly TRBD1 (5 bases). The sequence was collected from a woman aged 55-75 years with head and neck cancer. In nucleotides, the CDR3 is TGTGCCAGCAGCCAAGACAGGGACGGGGAGCTGTTTTTT. Translating gives CASSQDRDGELFF.